This T cell receptor beta chain was documented in a study of cytotoxic CD8 clonotypes in ibrutinib-treated CLL. Study information: Patients attained some 24 partial and 2 complete responses; at median about 74 months, about 14 remained remitted while approximately twelve progressed. On average, each sample had roughly 230,000 productive templates and roughly 95,000 productive rearrangements.

Study results and limitations: On treatment, the uncommon public clonotypes contracted or remained stable. The study found clonality rose at ibrutinib response, then fell toward baseline at progression.

TCRdb's copy holds only in-frame clones and misses some; the assay was immunoSEQ multiplex PCR. This table has approximately 120,000 clones, about 53% appearing once. Trimming removed 4 bases at V and 5 bases at J, with 12 bases between. CDR1 is GTSNPN, CDR2 SVGIG, per germline (reference sequence). This CDR3 is built from 12 residues. Turning to this clone: The antigen remains unidentified.

V and J are TRBV30 and TRBJ2-7; D perhaps matches TRBD2 (5 bases). Source: PBMCs, taken after 24 months of ibrutinib treatment. This receptor was identified in a human donor with chronic lymphocytic leukemia. The CDR3 bases are TGTGCCTGGACCGACCGGGGTCACGAGCAGTACTTC. This gives the protein CAWTDRGHEQYF.